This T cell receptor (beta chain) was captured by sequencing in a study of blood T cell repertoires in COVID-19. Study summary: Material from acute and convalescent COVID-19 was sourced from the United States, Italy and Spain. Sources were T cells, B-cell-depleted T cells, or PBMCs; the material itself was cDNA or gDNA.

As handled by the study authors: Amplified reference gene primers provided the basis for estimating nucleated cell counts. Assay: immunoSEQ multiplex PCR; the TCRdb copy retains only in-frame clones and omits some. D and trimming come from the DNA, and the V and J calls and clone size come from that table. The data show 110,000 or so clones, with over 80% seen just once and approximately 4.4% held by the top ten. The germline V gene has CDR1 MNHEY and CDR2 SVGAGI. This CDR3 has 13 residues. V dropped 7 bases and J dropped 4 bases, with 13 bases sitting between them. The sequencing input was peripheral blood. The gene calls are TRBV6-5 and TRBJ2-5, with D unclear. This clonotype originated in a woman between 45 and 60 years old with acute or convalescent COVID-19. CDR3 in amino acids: CASMLEWRETQYF. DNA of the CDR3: TGTGCCAGCATGCTAGAGTGGCGAGAGACCCAGTACTTC.